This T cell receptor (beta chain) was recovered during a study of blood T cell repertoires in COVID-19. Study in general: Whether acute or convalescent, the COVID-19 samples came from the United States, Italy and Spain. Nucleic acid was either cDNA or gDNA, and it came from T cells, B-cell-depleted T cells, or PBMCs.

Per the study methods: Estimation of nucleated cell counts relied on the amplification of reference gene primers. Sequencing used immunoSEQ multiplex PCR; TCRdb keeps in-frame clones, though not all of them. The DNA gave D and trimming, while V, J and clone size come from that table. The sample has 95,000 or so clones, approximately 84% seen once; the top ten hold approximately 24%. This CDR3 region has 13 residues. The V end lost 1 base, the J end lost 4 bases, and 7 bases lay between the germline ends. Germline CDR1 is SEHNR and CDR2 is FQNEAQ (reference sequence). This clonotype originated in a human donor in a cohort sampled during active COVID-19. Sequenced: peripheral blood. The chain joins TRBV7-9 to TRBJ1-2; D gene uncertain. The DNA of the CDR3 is TGTGCCAGCAGCTTAGAGGCGGCCTATGGCTACACCTTC. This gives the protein CASSLEAAYGYTF.